These 27 T cell receptor beta chains share one sample of origin, sequenced in a study of cytomegalovirus exposure and HLA in healthy donors. PCR amplification relied on 60 Vbeta primers (plus 13 Jbeta primers). Profiling relied on immunoSEQ multiplex PCR, and the TCRdb table lists in-frame clones only, not all of them. The sample holds about 150,000 clones, more than 65% seen once. The source material was PBMCs. These TCRs come from a man aged 25-45 years in good health and CMV-seropositive.

J is TRBJ2-5 and V is TRBV5-4; no clear D gene. The CDR3 is made up of 13 amino acids. CDR1 is SGHNT, CDR2 YYREEE, per germline (reference sequence). Trimming stripped 0 bases from V and 5 bases from J, with 8 bases between. The CDR3 here is CASSLGLWETQYF. DNA of the CDR3: TGTGCCAGCAGCTTGGGGCTTTGGGAGACCCAGTACTTC.

The chain uses TRBV25-1 and TRBJ1-5; D is unresolved. Germline lookup yields CDR1 MGHDK and CDR2 SYGVNS. Trimming took off 4 bases at V and 4 bases at J, with 11 bases between the two ends. CDR3 length: 14 residues. The CDR3 DNA reads TGTGCCAGCAGTGGCGGAGGAATTAATCAGCCCCAGCATTTT. Translating gives CASSGGGINQPQHF.

V usage is TRBV21-1 and J usage is TRBJ2-7; TRBD2, the D gene given by the table, was not confirmed from the DNA. TRBV21-1 is marked as a pseudogene. The CDR3 covers 14 residues. CDR3 sequence: CASSKCGTLYEQYF. In nucleotides, the CDR3 is TGTGCCAGCAGCAAATGCGGGACGCTCTACGAGCAGTACTTC.

The chain is built from TRBV9 and TRBJ2-1; TRBD2 aligns across 9 bases. This CDR3 has 14 amino acids. In germline, CDR1 is SGDLS, CDR2 YYNGEE. The trim removed 3 bases at V and 3 bases at J, leaving 1 base unmatched. The CDR3 protein is CASSGLADYNEQFF. The CDR3 bases are TGTGCCAGCAGCGGACTAGCGGACTACAATGAGCAGTTCTTC.

V and J are TRBV29-1 and TRBJ2-3; TRBD2 agrees at 7 bases. Germline lookup yields CDR1 SQVTM and CDR2 ANQGSEA. V shed 3 bases and J 5 bases; nucleotides not matched to a gene: 5. There are 13 residues in the CDR3. The CDR3 sequence: CSVDTSVGDTQYF. The CDR3 DNA sequence: TGCAGCGTTGACACTAGCGTTGGAGATACGCAGTATTTT.

This clone was counted once. This chain connects TRBV4-1 to TRBJ1-6, with D maybe TRBD1 (5 bases). The CDR3 spans 15 residues. Trimming removed 6 bases at V and 7 bases at J, with 16 bases between. Germline V gives CDR1 MGHRA, CDR2 YSYEKL. CDR3 nucleotides: TGCGCCAGCAGGCACCTCGGACAATCCAATTCACCCCTCCACTTT. As protein: CASRHLGQSNSPLHF.

The chain has TRBV6-1 and TRBJ2-5, with D possibly TRBD2 on 5 matching bases. The CDR3 runs 13 residues. The germline gives CDR1 MNHNS, CDR2 SASEGT. V was cut by 2 bases and J by 5 bases, with 9 bases left in between. CDR3 region: CASSETWRETQYF. The CDR3 DNA follows: TGTGCCAGCAGTGAAACCTGGAGGGAGACCCAGTACTTC.

The rearrangement joins TRBV19 to TRBJ1-1; tentatively, D is TRBD1 (5 bases). Trimming took 7 bases from V and 0 from J, leaving 18 bases between them. Germline V gives CDR1 LNHDA, CDR2 SQIVND (reference sequence). This CDR3 is 16 amino acids long. CDR3: CASKSGWGFMNTEAFF. Written as DNA, the CDR3 is TGTGCCAGTAAGTCCGGCTGGGGCTTTATGAACACTGAAGCTTTCTTT.

The chain links TRBV4-1 to TRBJ2-2, with no clear D. The CDR3 loop spans 13 amino acids. V was trimmed by 0 bases and J by 8 bases, leaving 7 bases between them. The germline CDR1 and CDR2 sequences are MGHRA and YSYEKL. CDR3 sequence reads: CASSQERQGELFF. The CDR3 DNA reads as TGCGCCAGCAGCCAAGAGAGGCAGGGGGAGCTGTTTTTT.

This chain links TRBV28 with TRBJ2-3; no clear D. The CDR3 length is 15 residues. Germline CDR1 reads MDHEN; CDR2 reads SYDVKM. Trimming stripped 5 bases from V and 2 bases from J, with 14 bases between. The CDR3, as DNA: TGTGCCAGCAGTCCAACGACTCGAATCACAGATACGCAGTATTTT. Encoded protein: CASSPTTRITDTQYF.

This chain connects TRBV5-1 to TRBJ2-2; D is perhaps TRBD2 (5 bases). The ends were cut back, 1 base at V and 4 bases at J, with 11 bases in the middle. The CDR3 loop spans 15 amino acids. Germline values: CDR1 SGHRS, CDR2 YFSETQ. DNA of the CDR3: TGCGCCAGCAGCTTGAGCGGTAGTGGCACCGGGGAGCTGTTTTTT. Translating gives CASSLSGSGTGELFF.

The V call is TRBV7-2, the J call TRBJ2-7; 15 bases line up with TRBD2. The CDR3 length is 18 residues. Germline CDR1 and CDR2: SGHTA and FQGNSA. Trimming removed 3 bases from V and 3 bases from J; junction bases left unmatched: 9. CDR3 amino acids: CASSLAGGTSGGYYEQYF. CDR3 in DNA: TGTGCCAGCAGCTTGGCAGGAGGGACTAGCGGGGGGTACTACGAGCAGTACTTC.

The chain uses TRBV15 and TRBJ2-1, with D perhaps TRBD1 (5 bases). Trimming took off 3 bases at V and 0 bases at J, with 15 bases between the two ends. The germline V gene has CDR1 LNHNV and CDR2 YYDKDF (reference sequence). The CDR3 has 17 amino acids. The CDR3 DNA follows: TGTGCCACCAGCAGCGCCTCCGACAGCTTCTCCTACAATGAGCAGTTCTTC. Residues: CATSSASDSFSYNEQFF.

V usage is TRBV19 and J usage is TRBJ1-1; 10 nucleotides match TRBD1. CDR1 is LNHDA, CDR2 SQIVND, per germline (reference sequence). The V segment lost 5 bases and the J segment 6 bases; nucleotides outside the gene matches: 12. This CDR3 is built from 16 residues. Here the CDR3 reads CASSSPRTGGRPEAFF. In DNA, the CDR3 is TGTGCCAGTAGTTCACCCCGGACAGGGGGGAGACCTGAAGCTTTCTTT.

This chain links TRBV11-2 with TRBJ2-1; D gene ambiguous. V shed 4 bases and J shed 6 bases, with 19 bases lying between them. This CDR3 has 16 amino acids. Germline assignment: CDR1 SGHAT and CDR2 FQNNGV. DNA for the CDR3: TGTGCCAGCAGCTCCCTTGAAGAATTTCTAGGCAATGAGCAGTTCTTC. It codes for CASSSLEEFLGNEQFF.

The rearrangement joins TRBV4-3 to TRBJ1-1, with 9 bases that match TRBD1. V was pared by 4 bases and J by 5 bases, with 8 bases of the junction left unmatched. The length of the CDR3 is 15 residues. Germline V gene sequence: CDR1 LGHNA, CDR2 YSLEER. CDR3 loop: CASSLWDREGTEAFF. CDR3 nucleotides: TGCGCCAGCAGCCTCTGGGACAGGGAAGGGACTGAAGCTTTCTTT.

The chain recombines TRBV7-9 with TRBJ2-3, with D possibly TRBD2 on 5 matching bases. Trimming removed 5 bases at V and 1 base at J, with 25 bases between. This CDR3 is 19 amino acids long. The germline CDR1 and CDR2 sequences are SEHNR and FQNEAQ (reference sequence). The CDR3 is CASSTTRAVSGTRTDTQYF. Written as DNA, the CDR3 is TGTGCCAGCAGCACTACGAGGGCTGTAAGCGGAACCCGCACAGATACGCAGTATTTT. Filled out from reference TRBV7-9 and TRBJ2-3, the complete variable domain reads DTGVSQNPRHKITKRGQNVTFRCDPISEHNRLYWYRQTLGQGPEFLTYFQNEAQLEKSRLLSDRFSAERPKGSFSTLEIQRTEQGDSAMYLCASSTTRAVSGTRTDTQYFGPGTRLTVL.

The chain is built from TRBV2 and TRBJ2-7, with TRBD1 as a possible D gene (6 bases). The germline V and J ends were trimmed by 11 bases and 3 bases, with 17 bases remaining between them. The CDR3 runs to 13 residues. Germline CDR1 and CDR2: SNHLY and FYNNEI. The CDR3 coding sequence is TGTGCCGGGGAATCGGGACAAGGCTACGAGCAGTACTTC. Protein: CAGESGQGYEQYF.

The genes are TRBV19 and TRBJ1-1, with a weak D call TRBD1 (5 bases). Between the trimmed V and J ends, which lost 4 bases and 1 base, there was a span of 13 bases. This CDR3 contains 15 residues. CDR1 is LNHDA and CDR2 is SQIVND in the germline V gene (reference sequence). The CDR3 DNA reads as TGTGCCAGTAGTAGTAGGGGACTATCGAACACTGAAGCTTTCTTT. This encodes CASSSRGLSNTEAFF. Drawing the rest from reference TRBV19 and TRBJ1-1, the complete variable domain is DGGITQSPKYLFRKEGQNVTLSCEQNLNHDAMYWYRQDPGQGLRLIYYSQIVNDFQKGDIAEGYSVSREKKESFPLTVTSAQKNPTAFYLCASSSRGLSNTEAFFGQGTRLTVV.

As for this clone: The junction differs from germline at one of its ends, possibly a read error. V is TRBV7-2 and J is TRBJ2-7, with D possibly TRBD2 on 6 matching bases. Germline CDR1 is SGHTA and CDR2 is FQGNSA. This CDR3 spans 16 amino acids. The CDR3 nucleotides are TGCGCCAGCAGCCGGACGTCCGGGACTCCTTCCTACGAGCAGTACTTC. Protein: CASSRTSGTPSYEQYF. The full variable domain, its missing parts supplied by reference TRBV7-2 and TRBJ2-7, is GAGVSQSPSNKVTEKGKDVELRCDPISGHTALYWYRQSLGQGLEFLIYFQGNSAPDKSGLPSDRFSAERTGGSVSTLTIQRTQQEDSAVYLCASSRTSGTPSYEQYFGPGTRLTVT.

This clone was recorded a few times. V is TRBV5-6 and J is TRBJ2-7; TRBD2 is a possible D gene (5 bases). Trimming took off 4 bases at V and 4 bases at J, with 12 bases between the two ends. The CDR3 loop spans 13 amino acids. Looked up from germline, CDR1 is SGHDT and CDR2 is YYEEEE. Written as DNA, the CDR3 is TGTGCCAGCAGCCGGACTCTAGATTACGAGCAGTACTTC. It translates to CASSRTLDYEQYF.

The V and J genes are TRBV7-8 and TRBJ1-2, with TRBD1 identical over 8 bases. V gave up 3 bases and J gave up 8 bases; unmatched junction bases: 5. CDR1 is SGHVS and CDR2 is FQNEAQ in the germline V gene. This CDR3 is 13 amino acids long. CDR3 bases: TGTGCCAGCAGCTTGGGGACAGGCCTGGGCTACACCTTC. Amino acids: CASSLGTGLGYTF. The whole variable domain, remainder taken from reference TRBV7-8 and TRBJ1-2, is GAGVSQSPRYKVAKRGQDVALRCDPISGHVSLFWYQQALGQGPEFLTYFQNEAQLDKSGLPSDRFFAERPEGSVSTLKIQRTQQEDSAVYLCASSLGTGLGYTFGSGTRLTVV.

The V and J genes are TRBV28 and TRBJ2-1, with 15 bases identical to TRBD2. The CDR3 has 20 amino acids. Germline V gene sequence: CDR1 MDHEN, CDR2 SYDVKM. Trimming removed 7 bases from V and 4 bases from J; junction bases left unmatched: 17. The CDR3 DNA reads TGTGCCAGCACCAGCCCCCCCGGGACTAGCGGGAGGATCGGGTACAATGAGCAGTTCTTC. Translation gives CASTSPPGTSGRIGYNEQFF.

The CDR3 protein is CASSLARLTHYNEQFF. The CDR3 coding sequence is TGTGCCAGCAGCTTAGCACGACTCACCCATTACAATGAGCAGTTCTTC. The chain combines TRBV7-9 with TRBJ2-1; D gene unclear. Germline CDR1 is SEHNR and CDR2 is FQNEAQ (reference sequence). V lost 0 bases and J 4 bases, leaving 13 bases between the germline ends. The CDR3 is 16 residues long.

V is TRBV7-8 and J is TRBJ2-3; 10 nucleotides line up with TRBD1. Trimming cost V 4 bases and J 8 bases; bases outside gene matches: 12. This CDR3 contains 16 residues. Germline V gene sequence: CDR1 SGHVS, CDR2 FQNEAQ. The CDR3 DNA follows: TGTGCCAGCAGCTCGCCCGGGACAGGGGAACAACGTACGCAGTATTTT. This encodes CASSSPGTGEQRTQYF.

This clone occurred once. CDR3 sequence: CASTRDRGTDNQPQHF. CDR3 DNA: TGTGCCAGTACCAGGGACAGGGGAACCGACAATCAGCCCCAGCATTTT. The chain uses TRBV19 and TRBJ1-5, with TRBD1 identical over 10 bases. With V trimmed by 7 bases and J by 3 bases, 9 bases remained unmatched. This CDR3 has 16 residues. CDR1 is LNHDA, CDR2 SQIVND, per germline (reference sequence).

The chain couples TRBV7-9 to TRBJ2-6; 8 bases are a match to TRBD1. V was clipped by 4 bases and J by 0 bases; unmatched bases: 11. The CDR3 is 19 residues long. In germline, CDR1 is SEHNR, CDR2 FQNEAQ (reference sequence). This CDR3 is CASSSTPGQGDSGANVLTF. The CDR3 DNA reads TGTGCCAGCAGCTCAACCCCCGGACAGGGCGACTCTGGGGCCAACGTCCTGACTTTC.